A selection of T cell receptor beta chains follows, all from one sample in a study of regulatory T cells in long-lasting Graves disease. TCRdb re-called the multiplex PCR reads through MiXCR, storing one row per CDR3 protein. The data contain hundreds of thousands of distinct CDR3 sequences, 15% to 18% of them seen just once; the ten biggest clones take up 22%. Sequencing was performed on peripheral blood mononuclear cells (PBMCs), taken at new diagnosis, from a patient treated with antithyroid drugs. All receptors derive from a female donor with Graves disease. Each CDR3 is given with its conserved first and last residue. The D gene is left open where the match is weak.

>TRBD2|TRBV7-2|TRBJ2-1
CASSLVLAGGGGEQFF
>TRBD1|TRBV9|TRBJ1-2
CASSVGTGGSVDYGYTF
>.|TRBV5-1|TRBJ2-7
CASSFLGTRQYF
>.|TRBV3-1|TRBJ2-7
CASSQRGTDYEQYF
>.|TRBV7-2|TRBJ1-1
CASSLYGGTEAFF
>.|TRBV2|TRBJ2-7
CASSQQGPYEQYF
>.|TRBV19|TRBJ1-2
CASYRSYGYTF
>.|TRBV5-6|TRBJ1-5
CASSSGRTPQHF
>.|TRBV4-1|TRBJ2-7
CASSQEDTYEQYF
>TRBD1|TRBV12-3/TRBV12-4|TRBJ2-7
CASRGQFSEYF
>.|TRBV2|TRBJ2-3
CASSYTSPDTQYF
>TRBD1|TRBV3-1|TRBJ2-5
CASSRMSTGLGETQYF
>TRBD1|TRBV7-9|TRBJ2-1
CASSEWGGTGINEQFF
>TRBD1|TRBV12-3/TRBV12-4|TRBJ2-3
CASTHDRDTDTQYF
>.|TRBV14|.
CASSQEIRFRRETQYF
>.|TRBV27|TRBJ1-3
CASTGGPGNTIYF
>.|TRBV5-1|TRBJ2-3
CASSEQGGIDTQYF
>TRBD2|TRBV4-3|TRBJ2-1
CASSQDLLGSGRVDEQFF
>.|TRBV19|TRBJ1-2
CASSIMARVNYGYTF
>TRBD2|TRBV7-3|TRBJ2-2
CASSLTGLALSTGELFF
>TRBD2|TRBV28|TRBJ2-5
CASSTLRTGEGLAEPPETQYF
>TRBD1|TRBV7-9|TRBJ1-4
CASSSRGRGHREKLFF
>.|TRBV12-3/TRBV12-4|TRBJ1-2
CASGRSNYSYTF
>.|TRBV12-3/TRBV12-4|TRBJ2-3
CASSFGNTHTDTQYF
>TRBD1|TRBV5-1|TRBJ1-1
CASSPDRDLSRTEAFF
>.|TRBV28|TRBJ1-5
CAGTSGSNQPQHF
>.|TRBV7-2|TRBJ2-5
CASSLGTEPLMTQYF
>.|TRBV4-1|.
CASSQNPPGLRDNEQYF
>TRBD2|TRBV7-2|TRBJ2-7
CASSHSGGALSYEQYF
>TRBD2|TRBV7-2|TRBJ2-5
CASSFGLAATTNQETQYF